The 13 T cell receptor beta chains given below trace back to one sample, sequenced in a study of cytomegalovirus exposure and HLA in healthy donors. PCR primers comprised 60 Vbeta and 13 Jbeta primers. Assay: immunoSEQ multiplex PCR; the TCRdb copy retains only in-frame clones and omits some. Found here are some 200,000 clones, about 81% of them singletons; the top ten hold approximately 0.8%. The sequenced material came from PBMCs. The receptor source for this set is a woman under 30 in good health and CMV-seronegative.

V is TRBV28 and J is TRBJ1-5, with D uncertain. In germline, CDR1 is MDHEN, CDR2 SYDVKM. The CDR3 has 14 amino acids. V was cut by 0 bases and J by 8 bases, with 11 bases left in between. The chain's CDR3 is CASSLWEGPKPQHF. CDR3 in DNA: TGTGCCAGCAGTTTATGGGAGGGTCCGAAGCCCCAGCATTTT.

The genes are TRBV27 and TRBJ2-7, with 8 bases identical to TRBD1. Looked up from germline, CDR1 is MNHEY and CDR2 is SMNVEV (reference sequence). This CDR3 region has 15 residues. J was trimmed by 4 bases and V by 4 bases; bases with no gene match: 9. In DNA form, the CDR3 reads TGTGCCAGCAGTTCGATTCTGGACAGGGCGTACGAGCAGTACTTC. Amino acids: CASSSILDRAYEQYF.

The chain carries TRBV28 and TRBJ2-5; 9 bases are shared with TRBD1. This CDR3 region has 15 residues. The V gene's germline CDR1 is MDHEN and CDR2 SYDVKM. Trimming removed 8 bases from V and 4 bases from J; junction bases left unmatched: 11. The CDR3 here is CASQGGQGVPETQYF. In DNA form, the CDR3 reads TGTGCCAGCCAGGGGGGACAGGGTGTACCAGAGACCCAGTACTTC.

CDR3 in DNA: TGTGCCAGCAGTGAGCTAGCGGGGAGCACAGATACGCAGTATTTT. Its protein is CASSELAGSTDTQYF. V gene TRBV2 combines with J gene TRBJ2-3; TRBD2 aligns across 9 bases. The germline gives CDR1 SNHLY, CDR2 FYNNEI. The CDR3 has 15 residues. V dropped 3 bases and J dropped 0; count of bases not matched to a gene: 1. The full variable domain, rest sourced from reference TRBV2 and TRBJ2-3, is EPEVTQTPSHQVTQMGQEVILRCVPISNHLYFYWYRQILGQKVEFLVSFYNNEISEKSEIFDDQFSVERPDGSNFTLKIRSTKLEDSAMYFCASSELAGSTDTQYFGPGTRLTVL.

The rearrangement uses TRBV6-6 and TRBJ1-6, with D possibly being TRBD1 (5 bases). This CDR3 contains 16 residues. Trimming shortened V by 0 bases and J by 1 base, and 7 bases separated the two germline ends. Looked up from germline, CDR1 is MNHNY and CDR2 is SVGAGI (reference sequence). In nucleotides, the CDR3 is TGTGCCAGCAGTTACTCGACAGTATCCTATAATTCACCCCTCCACTTT. It codes for CASSYSTVSYNSPLHF.

The V and J genes are TRBV12-5 and TRBJ1-2; tentatively, D is TRBD1 (6 bases). V was trimmed by 4 bases and J by 6 bases, leaving 18 bases between them. This CDR3 is built from 15 residues. CDR1 and CDR2 from the germline V gene are LGHNT and FRNRAP. The CDR3 DNA reads TGTGCTAGTGGTTATAATTACAGGGAATCGAATGGCTACACCTTC. Its translation: CASGYNYRESNGYTF.

The chain uses TRBV30 and TRBJ1-3, with 7 nucleotides matching TRBD1. This CDR3 is 13 amino acids long. Per the germline V gene, CDR1 is GTSNPN and CDR2 is SVGIG (reference sequence). V lost 5 bases, J lost 0 bases, and 1 base stayed unmatched. In nucleotides, the CDR3 is TGTGCCTGGGGGACAGTCTCTGGAAACACCATATATTTT. This translates into CAWGTVSGNTIYF.

The chain combines TRBV5-1 with TRBJ2-3, with 8 bases that match TRBD2. V shed 5 bases, J shed 8 bases, and the junction held 13 bases outside the gene matches. Germline CDR1 is SGHRS and CDR2 is YFSETQ. This CDR3 contains 15 residues. The DNA for the CDR3 is TGCGCCAGCAGAGGTAGCGGGGAGGACTTTTTTACGCAGTATTTT. This gives the protein CASRGSGEDFFTQYF.

This clone turned up a few times. V gene TRBV19 combines with J gene TRBJ1-4; tentatively, D is TRBD1 (5 bases). The CDR3 runs to 16 residues. CDR1 and CDR2 from the germline V gene are LNHDA and SQIVND (reference sequence). V lost 4 bases and J lost 4, with 16 bases in between. The CDR3 region is CASSTWRGKDNEKLFF. CDR3 coding DNA: TGTGCCAGTAGTACCTGGCGGGGGAAGGATAATGAAAAACTGTTTTTT.

This sequence joins TRBV10-1 and TRBJ1-1; 9 bases agree with TRBD1. V gave up 2 bases and J gave up 1 base; unmatched junction bases: 11. The germline V gene encodes CDR1 WNHNN and CDR2 SYGVQD (reference sequence). The CDR3 sequence is 18 residues long. CDR3 amino acids: CASSETRDRVGWNTEAFF. CDR3 nucleotide sequence: TGCGCCAGCAGTGAGACCCGGGACAGGGTAGGATGGAACACTGAAGCTTTCTTT.

This clone occurred a few times. The chain couples TRBV19 to TRBJ2-1, with D perhaps matching TRBD2 (6 bases). Trimming pared 3 bases from V and 4 bases from J, leaving 16 bases between. The CDR3 length is 16 residues. Germline CDR1 is LNHDA and CDR2 is SQIVND (reference sequence). The CDR3 spells CASSIRAGGTYNEQFF. For the CDR3, the DNA is TGTGCCAGTAGTATCCGAGCGGGCGGGACTTACAATGAGCAGTTCTTC.

This rearrangement joins TRBV6-5 to TRBJ2-7, with 9 bases fitting TRBD1. The germline CDR1 and CDR2 sequences are MNHEY and SVGAGI. The length of the CDR3 is 15 residues. J lost 1 base, V lost 0 bases, and 1 base had no gene match. The CDR3 here is CASSYSGQGSYEQYF. Here the CDR3 DNA reads TGTGCCAGCAGTTACTCCGGACAGGGGTCCTACGAGCAGTACTTC.

The chain has TRBV29-1 and TRBJ2-1; D is unresolved. V dropped 5 bases and J dropped 4 bases, with 3 bases sitting between them. CDR1 is SQVTM, CDR2 ANQGSEA, per germline. This CDR3 spans 10 amino acids. This CDR3 is CSVRYNEQFF. The CDR3 nucleotides read TGCAGCGTTCGGTACAATGAGCAGTTCTTC.